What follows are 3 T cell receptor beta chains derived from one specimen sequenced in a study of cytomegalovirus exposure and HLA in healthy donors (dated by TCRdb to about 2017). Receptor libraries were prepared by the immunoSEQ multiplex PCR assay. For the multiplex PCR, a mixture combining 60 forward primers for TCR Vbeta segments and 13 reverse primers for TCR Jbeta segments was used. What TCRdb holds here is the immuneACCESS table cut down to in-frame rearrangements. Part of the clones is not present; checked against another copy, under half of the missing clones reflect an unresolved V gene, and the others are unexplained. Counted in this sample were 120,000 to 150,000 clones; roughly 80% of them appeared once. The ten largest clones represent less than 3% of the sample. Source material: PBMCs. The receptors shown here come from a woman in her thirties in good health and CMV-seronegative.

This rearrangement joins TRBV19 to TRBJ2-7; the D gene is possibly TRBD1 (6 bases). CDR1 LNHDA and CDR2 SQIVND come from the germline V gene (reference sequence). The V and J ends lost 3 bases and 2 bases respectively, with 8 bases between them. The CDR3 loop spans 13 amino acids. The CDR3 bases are TGTGCCAGTAGTATTCACAGGGCCTACGAGCAGTACTTC. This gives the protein CASSIHRAYEQYF.

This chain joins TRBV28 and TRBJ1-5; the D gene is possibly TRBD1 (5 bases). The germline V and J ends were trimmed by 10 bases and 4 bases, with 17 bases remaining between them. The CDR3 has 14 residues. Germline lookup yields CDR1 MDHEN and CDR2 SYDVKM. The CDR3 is CATSFGAENQPQHF. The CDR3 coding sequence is TGTGCCACCTCGTTTGGGGCCGAAAATCAGCCCCAGCATTTT. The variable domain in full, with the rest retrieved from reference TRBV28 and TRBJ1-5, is DVKVTQSSRYLVKRTGEKVFLECVQDMDHENMFWYRQDPGLGLRLIYFSYDVKMKEKGDIPEGYSVSREKKERFSLILESASTNQTSMYLCATSFGAENQPQHFGDGTRLSIL.

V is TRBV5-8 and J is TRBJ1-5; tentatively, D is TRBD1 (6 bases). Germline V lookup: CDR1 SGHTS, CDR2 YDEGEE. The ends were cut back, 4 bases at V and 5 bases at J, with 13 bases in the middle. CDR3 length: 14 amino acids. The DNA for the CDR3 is TGTGCCAGCAGCGGTGGGACATCTTATCAGCCCCAGCATTTT. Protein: CASSGGTSYQPQHF.